This T cell receptor (beta chain) was sequenced during a study of blood T cells in healthy people across ages. Study background: Per every two T cells, about one barcoded beta molecule was captured by template switching.

As to this clonotype: The target antigen is unknown.

General study findings and limits: The fall in TCR beta diversity per million T cells was roughly linear with age.

This CDR3 contains 12 residues. CDR1 is SGHVS, CDR2 FQNEAQ, per germline. Trimming removed 5 bases from V and 3 bases from J, with 8 bases in between. Each individual donor underwent a draw of ten milliliters of peripheral blood. The authors isolated at least 7 million PBMCs per sample. A J-beta primer mix and a sample-barcoded 5' primer were used in a second PCR of roughly 6 to 11 cycles. One entry per CDR3 protein, called by TCRdb with MiXCR from the 5' RACE reads. The profile shows about 1.4 million distinct CDR3 sequences, approximately 59% of them singletons. This receptor was obtained from a young man in good health. Sequenced material: blood. This chain links TRBV7-8 with TRBJ2-7; D is ambiguous. As DNA, the CDR3 is TGTGCCAGCAGCGAATGGCGCTACGAGCAGTACTTC. This sequence encodes CASSEWRYEQYF.